This T cell receptor (beta chain) was recorded in a study of T cell clonotyping in hematopoietic cell transplantation. Time point noted: recipient sample about 28 days before transplant, after cytoreduction. Details on this clone: Its target is unknown.

Germline assignment: CDR1 SGHAT and CDR2 FQNNGV. This CDR3 comprises 15 residues. With V trimmed by 5 bases and J by 6 bases, 10 bases remained unmatched. Sequencing was performed with immunoSEQ multiplex PCR; in TCRdb, only in-frame clones are kept and a portion is missing. This table holds roughly 30,000 clones, about 83% found once. Study-level results: Few recipient clonotypes overlapped donors; over 95% were de novo at given depth. Broader posttransplant TCR repertoire diversity was predicted by graft donor and pretransplant recipient Inverse Simpson Index values.

The sequence derives from a woman aged 30 to 39 with chronic myeloid leukemia. Some clones in this sample may be carry-over from other donors' samples. V usage is TRBV11-2 and J usage is TRBJ2-3; 8 bases map to TRBD1. The source was peripheral blood mononuclear cells, collected before stem cell transplant. CDR3 in amino acids: CASSPRQGAWDTQYF. The CDR3, as DNA: TGTGCCAGCAGCCCACGGCAGGGGGCATGGGATACGCAGTATTTT.